This paragraph covers one T cell receptor (beta chain) sequence. What it binds is not known. Every participating donor gave one draw, a heparinised blood sample averaging approximately 120 mL. Germline trimming cut 3 bases from V and 3 bases from J; bases unmatched to any gene: 4. Germline assignment: CDR1 LGHNA and CDR2 YSLEER. The CDR3 covers 15 residues. The data originate from a study of beta chain features in type 1 diabetes. Study-wide findings and caveats: For type 1 diabetes patients, VDJ junctions showed fewer insertions and more deletions. TCRB CDR3 length was moderately but significantly reduced in all four CD4+ subsets of Type 1 diabetes patients. Compared to healthy donors, patients appeared to have naive, central memory and Treg TCRB repertoires that were more alike.

Expressed TCRB transcripts were sequenced after all isolated RNA was converted to cDNA. An average approximately 3.7 million reads came from naive, central memory and regulatory T cell samples. Assay used: immunoSEQ multiplex PCR; TCRdb lists only in-frame clones, some missing. The sample lists some 250,000 clones; about a tenth were seen once. The sequence was obtained from a man aged 25 to 45 with type 1 diabetes. J is TRBJ2-7 and V is TRBV4-3, with TRBD1 identical over 11 bases. The sample consisted of naive CD4+ T cells from blood. The DNA for the CDR3 is TGCGCCAGCAGCCAGGGACAGGGGGGTTACTACGAGCAGTACTTC. This sequence encodes CASSQGQGGYYEQYF.